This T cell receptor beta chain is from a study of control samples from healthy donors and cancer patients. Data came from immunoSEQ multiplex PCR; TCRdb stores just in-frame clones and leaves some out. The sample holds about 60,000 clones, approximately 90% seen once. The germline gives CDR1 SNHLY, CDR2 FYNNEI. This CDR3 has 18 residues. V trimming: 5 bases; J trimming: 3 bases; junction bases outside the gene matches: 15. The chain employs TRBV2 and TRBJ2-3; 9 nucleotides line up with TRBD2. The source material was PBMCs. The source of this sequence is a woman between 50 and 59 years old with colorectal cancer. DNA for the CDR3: TGTGCCAGCAGTCCAATCGGGGGAGGGACTAGCAGAACAGATACGCAGTATTTT. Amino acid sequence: CASSPIGGGTSRTDTQYF.